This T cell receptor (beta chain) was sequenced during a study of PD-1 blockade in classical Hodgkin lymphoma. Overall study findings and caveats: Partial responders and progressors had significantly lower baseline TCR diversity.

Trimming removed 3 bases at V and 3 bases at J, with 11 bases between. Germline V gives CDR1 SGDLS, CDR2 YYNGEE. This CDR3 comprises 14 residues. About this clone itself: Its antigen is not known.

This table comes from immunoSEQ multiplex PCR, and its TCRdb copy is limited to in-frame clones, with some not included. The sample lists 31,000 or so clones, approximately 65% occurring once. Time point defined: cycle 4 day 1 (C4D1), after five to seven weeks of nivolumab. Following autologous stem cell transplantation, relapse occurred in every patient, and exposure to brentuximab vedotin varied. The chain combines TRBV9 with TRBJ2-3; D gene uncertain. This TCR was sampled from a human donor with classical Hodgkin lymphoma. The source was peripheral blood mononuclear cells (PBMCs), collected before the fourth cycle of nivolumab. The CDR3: CASSASGRTDTQYF. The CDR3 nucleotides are TGTGCCAGCAGCGCCAGTGGTCGAACAGATACGCAGTATTTT.